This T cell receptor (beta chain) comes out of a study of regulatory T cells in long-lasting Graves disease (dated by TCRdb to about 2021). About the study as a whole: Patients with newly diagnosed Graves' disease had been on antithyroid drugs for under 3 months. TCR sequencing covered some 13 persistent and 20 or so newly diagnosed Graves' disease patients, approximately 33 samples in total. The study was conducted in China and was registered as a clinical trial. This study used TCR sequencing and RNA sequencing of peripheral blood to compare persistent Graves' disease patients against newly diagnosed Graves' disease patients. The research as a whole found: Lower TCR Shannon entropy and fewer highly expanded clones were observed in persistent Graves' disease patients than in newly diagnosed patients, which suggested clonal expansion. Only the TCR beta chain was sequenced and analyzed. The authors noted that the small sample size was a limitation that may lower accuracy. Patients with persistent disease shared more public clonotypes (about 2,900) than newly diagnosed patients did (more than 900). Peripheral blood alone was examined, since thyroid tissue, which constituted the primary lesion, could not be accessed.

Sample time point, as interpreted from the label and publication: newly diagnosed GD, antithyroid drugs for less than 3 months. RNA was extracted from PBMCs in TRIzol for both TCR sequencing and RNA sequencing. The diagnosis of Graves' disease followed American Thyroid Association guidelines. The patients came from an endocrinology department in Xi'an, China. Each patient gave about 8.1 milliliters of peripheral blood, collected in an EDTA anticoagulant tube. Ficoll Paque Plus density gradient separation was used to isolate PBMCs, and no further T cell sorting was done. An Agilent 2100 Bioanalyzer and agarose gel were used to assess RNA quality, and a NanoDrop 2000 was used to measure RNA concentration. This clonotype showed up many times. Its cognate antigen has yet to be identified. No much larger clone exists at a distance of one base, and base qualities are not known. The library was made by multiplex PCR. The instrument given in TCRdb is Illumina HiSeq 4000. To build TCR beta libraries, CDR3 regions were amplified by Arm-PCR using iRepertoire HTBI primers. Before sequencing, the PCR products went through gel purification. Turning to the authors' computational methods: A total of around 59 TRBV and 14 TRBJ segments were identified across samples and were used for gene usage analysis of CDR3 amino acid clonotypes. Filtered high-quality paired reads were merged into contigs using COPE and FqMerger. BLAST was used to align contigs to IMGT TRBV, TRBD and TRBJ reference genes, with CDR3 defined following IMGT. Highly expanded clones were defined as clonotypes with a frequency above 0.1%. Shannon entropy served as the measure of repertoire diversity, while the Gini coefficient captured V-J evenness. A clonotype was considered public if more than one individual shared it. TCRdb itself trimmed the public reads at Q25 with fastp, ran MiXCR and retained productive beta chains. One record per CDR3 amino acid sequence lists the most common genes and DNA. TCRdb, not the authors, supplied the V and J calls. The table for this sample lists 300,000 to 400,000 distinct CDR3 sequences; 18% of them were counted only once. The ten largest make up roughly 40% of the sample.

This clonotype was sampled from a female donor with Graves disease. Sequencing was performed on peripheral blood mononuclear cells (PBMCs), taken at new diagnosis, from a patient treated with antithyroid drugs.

At the DNA level, the sequence is TGTGCCAGCAGCTATACGGACAGCTTAGTTTACACTGAAGCTTTCTTT. Its protein product is CASSYTDSLVYTEAFF. The sequence is built from TRBV13 and TRBJ1-1; a tentative D match to TRBD1 spans 6 bases. V sheds 4 bases and J sheds 3 bases, leaving 18 bases between their ends. The CDR3, cysteine through phenylalanine, is 16 amino acids long. CDR3 DNA only is kept here, 48 bases in frame from base 1. In the germline V gene (reference sequence), CDR1 corresponds to PRHDT and CDR2 to FYEKMQ.